These T cell receptor beta chains were read from a single sample in a study of CD8+CD57+ T cells in acquired aplastic anemia. TCRdb called the reads again in MiXCR, with one record for every CDR3 protein. The sample includes some 200,000 distinct CDR3 sequences, approximately 65% of them seen just once. Sequenced sample: sorted CD4+, CD8+, or CD8+CD57+ T cells (not recorded which) from PBMCs. These receptor sequences come from a human donor with aplastic anemia. Each CDR3 is given with its conserved first and last residue. D genes are given only for firm matches. Not every row has a clone size; where given, it reads once, few, many or a size class.

clone_size	v_call	d_call	j_call	cdr3_aa	cdr3_nt
.	TRBV7-7	TRBD1	TRBJ1-3	CVSSQGQGSGNTIYF	TGTGTCAGCAGCCAGGGACAGGGCTCTGGAAACACCATATATTTT
.	TRBV6-1	.	TRBJ2-7	CASSPRHTYEQYF	TGTGCCAGCAGCCCACGGCATACCTACGAGCAGTACTTC
.	TRBV2	TRBD2	TRBJ2-2	CASSVGGGGAPGELFF	TGTGCCAGCAGCGTAGGGGGCGGGGGGGCCCCCGGGGAGCTGTTTTTT
.	TRBV7-6	.	TRBJ1-1	CASSLADRGATEAFF	TGTGCCAGCAGCTTAGCGGATAGAGGGGCCACTGAAGCTTTCTTT
.	TRBV15	TRBD2	TRBJ2-3	CATSASGGSTDTQYF	TGTGCCACCAGCGCCAGCGGGGGGAGCACAGATACGCAGTATTTT
many	TRBV19	TRBD1	TRBJ1-4	CASSPGTATNEKLFF	TGTGCCAGTAGTCCCGGGACAGCAACTAATGAAAAACTGTTTTTT
many	TRBV2	.	TRBJ1-3	CASSDPAFSGNTIYF	TGTGCCAGCAGTGATCCGGCGTTCTCTGGAAACACCATATATTTT
many	TRBV11-2	.	TRBJ1-3	CASSSVTNTIYF	TGTGCCAGCAGCTCTGTCACGAACACCATATATTTT
.	TRBV20-1	.	TRBJ1-2	CSAREAGGNYGYTF	TGCAGTGCTAGAGAGGCCGGCGGGAACTATGGCTACACCTTC
few	TRBV20-1	TRBD1	TRBJ1-2	CSAPDDRVVGYTF	TGCAGTGCTCCGGACGACAGGGTAGTTGGCTACACCTTC
.	TRBV7-6	.	TRBJ2-3	CASSLVFGDTQYF	TGTGCCAGCAGCTTAGTGTTTGGCGATACGCAGTATTTT
.	TRBV20-1	TRBD2	TRBJ2-5	CSARDRRVLAGQYF	TGCAGTGCTAGAGATCGCAGGGTGTTAGCGGGCCAGTACTTC
.	TRBV10-2	TRBD1	TRBJ2-5	CASSWGTGAQETQYF	TGCGCCAGCAGTTGGGGGACAGGTGCGCAAGAGACCCAGTACTTC
.	TRBV24-1	.	TRBJ1-2	CATSAPSNYGYTF	TGTGCCACCAGTGCACCTTCTAACTATGGCTACACCTTC
few	TRBV6-4	TRBD1	TRBJ2-1	CASSAAPTGENEQFF	TGTGCCAGCAGCGCCGCTCCGACAGGGGAGAATGAGCAGTTCTTC
.	TRBV2	.	TRBJ2-1	CASSPRGHEQFF	TGTGCCAGCAGTCCCAGGGGACATGAGCAGTTCTTC
.	TRBV2	.	TRBJ1-6	CASSEAGPGSYNSPLHF	TGTGCCAGCAGTGAAGCTGGGCCGGGGTCCTATAATTCACCCCTCCACTTT
.	TRBV9	TRBD2	TRBJ2-7	CASSVRPGGPPYEQYF	TGTGCCAGCAGCGTACGGCCGGGAGGGCCCCCATACGAGCAGTACTTC
once	TRBV6-2/TRBV6-3	.	TRBJ1-1	CASSFTLSLDAEAFF	TGTGCCAGCAGTTTTACCCTTTCCTTAGACGCTGAAGCTTTCTTT
.	TRBV2	.	TRBJ1-1	CASSEAGRGGAFF	TGTGCCAGCAGTGAAGCCGGCAGGGGTGGAGCTTTCTTT
.	TRBV24-1	.	TRBJ2-1	CATSDYQSRSYNEQFF	TGTGCCACCAGTGACTATCAGTCCCGCTCCTACAATGAGCAGTTCTTC
.	TRBV24-1	TRBD1	TRBJ2-7	CATQVTGGLYEQYF	TGTGCCACCCAGGTGACAGGGGGGCTCTACGAGCAGTACTTC
once	TRBV11-2	.	TRBJ2-5	CASSRWGNKETQYF	TGTGCCAGCAGCCGATGGGGAAATAAAGAGACCCAGTACTTC
once	TRBV20-1	.	TRBJ2-7	CSARARTSSEYF	TGCAGTGCTAGAGCGAGAACCTCGTCGGAGTACTTC
.	TRBV24-1	TRBD1	TRBJ1-5	CATRTRQGRSNQPQHF	TGTGCCACCAGAACAAGACAGGGTCGTAGCAATCAGCCCCAGCATTTT
.	TRBV5-1	.	TRBJ1-2	CASSLATYGYTF	TGCGCCAGCAGCTTAGCTACCTATGGCTACACCTTC
once	TRBV25-1	.	TRBJ2-3	CASSVTGTDTQYF	TGTGCCAGCAGCGTAACAGGCACAGATACGCAGTATTTT
.	TRBV20-1	.	TRBJ2-3	CSAVRTSTDTQYF	TGCAGTGCCGTACGAACTAGCACAGATACGCAGTATTTT
few	TRBV9	.	TRBJ1-1	CASSSRGNTEAFF	TGTGCCAGCAGCTCGCGGGGGAACACTGAAGCTTTCTTT